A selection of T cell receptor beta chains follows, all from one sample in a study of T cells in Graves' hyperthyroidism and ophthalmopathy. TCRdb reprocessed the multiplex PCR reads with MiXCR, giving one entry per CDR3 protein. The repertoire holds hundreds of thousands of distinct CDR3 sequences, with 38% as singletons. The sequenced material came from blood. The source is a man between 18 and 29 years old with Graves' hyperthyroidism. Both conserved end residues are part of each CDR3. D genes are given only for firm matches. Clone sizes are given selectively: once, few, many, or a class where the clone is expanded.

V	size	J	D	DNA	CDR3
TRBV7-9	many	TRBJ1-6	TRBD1	TGTGCCAGCAGCGTCACAGGACAGGGGGCTTCACCCCTCCACTTT	CASSVTGQGASPLHF
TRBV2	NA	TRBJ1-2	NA	TGTGCCAGCAGTGAGGGGTATTATGGCTACACCTTC	CASSEGYYGYTF
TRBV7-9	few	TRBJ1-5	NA	TGTGCCAGCAGCTTAGCGAACGGGGCTCAGCCCCAGCATTTT	CASSLANGAQPQHF
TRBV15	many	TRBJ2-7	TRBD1	TGTGCCACCAGCAGAGGTATGACAGGGGAATCCTACGAGCAGTACTTC	CATSRGMTGESYEQYF
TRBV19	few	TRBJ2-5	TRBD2	TGTGCCAGTAGTACTAGCGGGGTTGAGACCCAGTACTTC	CASSTSGVETQYF
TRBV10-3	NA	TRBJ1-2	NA	TGTGCCATCACGTCCTCCCAGGCTGCCGGCTACACCTTC	CAITSSQAAGYTF
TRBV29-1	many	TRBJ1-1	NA	TGCAGCGTGGCCGAAGAAGGGCCAGATGAAGCTTTCTTT	CSVAEEGPDEAFF
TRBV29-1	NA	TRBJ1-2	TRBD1	TGCAGCGTCGCAGGGGGCTATGGCTACACCTTC	CSVAGGYGYTF
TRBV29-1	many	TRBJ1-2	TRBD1	TGCAGCGGAGGGACAGATAGTGGCTACACCTTC	CSGGTDSGYTF
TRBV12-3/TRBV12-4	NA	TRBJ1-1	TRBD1	TGTGCCAGCAGTTCAGCCCCGGGACAGGGGGCGAGGGCTGAAGCTTTCTTT	CASSSAPGQGARAEAFF
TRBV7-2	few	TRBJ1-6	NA	TGTGCCAGCAGCCCCCGGGGGGCGCTCGGTTCACCCCTCCACTTT	CASSPRGALGSPLHF
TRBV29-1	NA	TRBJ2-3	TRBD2	TGCAGCGTGGTACGGTCAGCTAGCGGGGACCTCACAGATACGCAGTATTTT	CSVVRSASGDLTDTQYF
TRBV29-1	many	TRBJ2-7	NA	TGCAGCGTTGGTGAGCAGGGTTCCTACGAGCAGTACTTC	CSVGEQGSYEQYF